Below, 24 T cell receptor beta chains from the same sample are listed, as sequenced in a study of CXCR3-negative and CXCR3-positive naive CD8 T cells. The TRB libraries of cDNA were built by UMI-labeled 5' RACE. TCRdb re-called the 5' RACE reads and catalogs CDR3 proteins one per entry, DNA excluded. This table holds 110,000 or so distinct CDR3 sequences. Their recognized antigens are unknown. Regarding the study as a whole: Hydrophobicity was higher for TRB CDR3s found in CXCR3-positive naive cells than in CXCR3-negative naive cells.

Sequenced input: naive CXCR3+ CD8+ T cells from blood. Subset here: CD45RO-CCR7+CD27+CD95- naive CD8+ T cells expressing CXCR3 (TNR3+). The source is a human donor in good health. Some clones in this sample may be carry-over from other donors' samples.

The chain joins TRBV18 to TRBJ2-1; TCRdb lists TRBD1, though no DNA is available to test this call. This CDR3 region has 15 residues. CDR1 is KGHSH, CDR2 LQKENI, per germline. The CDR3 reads CASSPRGQMYNEQFF.

The CDR3 here is CASSLREIDYYEQYF. V usage is TRBV11-3 and J usage is TRBJ2-7; TCRdb calls TRBD2, which cannot be checked without DNA. In germline, CDR1 is SGHNT, CDR2 YENEEA. The CDR3 length is 15 residues.

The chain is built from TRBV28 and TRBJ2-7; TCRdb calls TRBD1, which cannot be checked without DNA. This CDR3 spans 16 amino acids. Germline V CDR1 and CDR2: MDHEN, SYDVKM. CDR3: CASRLLRDRVRYEQYF.

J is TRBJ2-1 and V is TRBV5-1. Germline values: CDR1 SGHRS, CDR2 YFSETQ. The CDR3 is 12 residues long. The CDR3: CASSFAPNEQFF.

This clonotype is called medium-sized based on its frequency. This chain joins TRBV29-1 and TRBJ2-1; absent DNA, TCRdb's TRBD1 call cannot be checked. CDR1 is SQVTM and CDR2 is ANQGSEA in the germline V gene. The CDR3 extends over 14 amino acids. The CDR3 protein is CSVDWGAGNGEQFF.

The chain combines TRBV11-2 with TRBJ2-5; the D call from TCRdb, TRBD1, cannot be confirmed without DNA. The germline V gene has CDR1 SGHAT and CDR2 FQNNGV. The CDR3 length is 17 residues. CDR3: CASSLSIIPGPQETQYF.

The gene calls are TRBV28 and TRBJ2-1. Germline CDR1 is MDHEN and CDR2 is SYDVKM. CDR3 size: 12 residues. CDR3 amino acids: CASSISRSEQFF.

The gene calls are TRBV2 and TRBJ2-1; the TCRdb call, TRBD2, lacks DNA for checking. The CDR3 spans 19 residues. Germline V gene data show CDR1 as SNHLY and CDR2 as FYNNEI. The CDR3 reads CASSPQGLAGDFTYNEQFF.

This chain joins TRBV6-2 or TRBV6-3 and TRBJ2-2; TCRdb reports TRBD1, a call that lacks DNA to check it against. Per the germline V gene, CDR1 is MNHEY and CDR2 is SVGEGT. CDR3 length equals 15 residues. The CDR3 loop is CASSYLGVNTGELFF.

The CDR3 protein is CASSLEAGKGYEQYF. The chain is built from TRBV7-9 and TRBJ2-7; the TCRdb call, TRBD2, lacks DNA for checking. Germline CDR1 SEHNR, CDR2 FQNEAQ (reference sequence). This CDR3 has 15 residues.

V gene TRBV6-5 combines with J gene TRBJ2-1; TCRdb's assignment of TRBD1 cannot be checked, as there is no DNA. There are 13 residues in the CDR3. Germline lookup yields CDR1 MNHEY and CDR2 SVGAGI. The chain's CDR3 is CASSYFGQGRQFF.

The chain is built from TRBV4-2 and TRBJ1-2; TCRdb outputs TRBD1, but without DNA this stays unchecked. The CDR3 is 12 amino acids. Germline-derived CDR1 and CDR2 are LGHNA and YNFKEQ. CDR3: CASSYQGPGYTF.

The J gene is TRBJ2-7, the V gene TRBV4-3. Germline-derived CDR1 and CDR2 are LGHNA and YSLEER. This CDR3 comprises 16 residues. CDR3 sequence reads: CASSQDLTGASYEQYF.

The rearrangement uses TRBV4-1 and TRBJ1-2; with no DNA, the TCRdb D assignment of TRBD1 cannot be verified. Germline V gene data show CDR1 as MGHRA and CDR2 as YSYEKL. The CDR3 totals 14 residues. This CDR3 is CASSQGTGPYGYTF.

CDR3: CAISDDGAFYNEQFF. V and J are TRBV10-3 and TRBJ2-1; the D gene TCRdb calls, TRBD1, cannot be checked with no DNA. The CDR3 is 15 amino acids. The germline V gene has CDR1 ENHRY and CDR2 SYGVKD.

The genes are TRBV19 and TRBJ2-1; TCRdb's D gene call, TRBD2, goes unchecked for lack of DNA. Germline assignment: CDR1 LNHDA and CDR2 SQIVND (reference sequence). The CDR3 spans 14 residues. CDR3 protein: CASSWTSGLNEQFF.

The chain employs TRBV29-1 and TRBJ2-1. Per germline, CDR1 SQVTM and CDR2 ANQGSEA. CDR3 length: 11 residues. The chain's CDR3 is CSVVMGGEQFF.

The CDR3 here is CSAWTSGSYEQYF. The V gene is TRBV20-1, the J gene TRBJ2-7; with no DNA, the TCRdb D assignment of TRBD2 cannot be verified. The CDR3 is 13 residues long. CDR1 DFQATT and CDR2 SNEGSKA come from the germline V gene (reference sequence).

This CDR3 is CSAMTVNTEAFF. The J gene is TRBJ1-1, the V gene TRBV29-1; there is no DNA to check the TCRdb D call of TRBD1. The CDR3 runs 12 residues. Germline V gives CDR1 SQVTM, CDR2 ANQGSEA. Using reference TRBV29-1 and TRBJ1-1 for the parts outside the CDR3, the full variable domain is SAVISQKPSRDICQRGTSLTIQCQVDSQVTMMFWYRQQPGQSLTLIATANQGSEATYESGFVIDKFPISRPNLTFSTLTVSNMSPEDSSIYLCSAMTVNTEAFFGQGTRLTVV.

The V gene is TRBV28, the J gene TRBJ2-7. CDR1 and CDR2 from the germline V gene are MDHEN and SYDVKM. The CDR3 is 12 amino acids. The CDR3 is CASSFTDYEQYF.

The CDR3 sequence is CSVEKPGSYEQYF. The chain combines TRBV29-1 with TRBJ2-7; TCRdb selects TRBD1, and the lack of DNA leaves this call unchecked. CDR1 and CDR2 (germline): SQVTM, ANQGSEA. CDR3 length: 13 amino acids.

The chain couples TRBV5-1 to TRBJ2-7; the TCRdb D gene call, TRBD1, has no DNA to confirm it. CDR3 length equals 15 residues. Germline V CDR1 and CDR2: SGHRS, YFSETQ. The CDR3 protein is CASSQGQAVPYEQYF.

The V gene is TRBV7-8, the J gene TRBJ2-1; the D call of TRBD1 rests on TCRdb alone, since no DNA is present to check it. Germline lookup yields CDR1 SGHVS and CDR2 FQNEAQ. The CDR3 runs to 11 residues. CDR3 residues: CASGTGSQQFF. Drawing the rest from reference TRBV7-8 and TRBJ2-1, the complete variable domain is GAGVSQSPRYKVAKRGQDVALRCDPISGHVSLFWYQQALGQGPEFLTYFQNEAQLDKSGLPSDRFFAERPEGSVSTLKIQRTQQEDSAVYLCASGTGSQQFFGPGTRLTVL.

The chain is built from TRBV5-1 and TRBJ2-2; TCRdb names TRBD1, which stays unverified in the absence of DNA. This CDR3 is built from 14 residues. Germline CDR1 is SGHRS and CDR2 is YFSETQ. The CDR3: CASSPTDRAGELFF.